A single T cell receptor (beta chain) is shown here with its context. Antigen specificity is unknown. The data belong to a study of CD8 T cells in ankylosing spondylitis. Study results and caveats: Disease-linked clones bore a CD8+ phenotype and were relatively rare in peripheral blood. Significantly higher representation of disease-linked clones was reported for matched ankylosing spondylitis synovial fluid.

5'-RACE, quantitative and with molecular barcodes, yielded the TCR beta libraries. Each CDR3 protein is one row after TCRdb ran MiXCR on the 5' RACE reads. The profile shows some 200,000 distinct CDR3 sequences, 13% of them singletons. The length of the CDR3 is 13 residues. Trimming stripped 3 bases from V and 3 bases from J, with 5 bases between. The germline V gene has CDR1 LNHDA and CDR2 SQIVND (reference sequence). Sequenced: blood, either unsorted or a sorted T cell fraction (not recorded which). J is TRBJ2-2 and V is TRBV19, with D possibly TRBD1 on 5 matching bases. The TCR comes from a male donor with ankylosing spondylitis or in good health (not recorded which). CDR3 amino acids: CASSMTDTGELFF. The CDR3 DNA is TGTGCCAGTAGTATGACAGACACCGGGGAGCTGTTTTTT.